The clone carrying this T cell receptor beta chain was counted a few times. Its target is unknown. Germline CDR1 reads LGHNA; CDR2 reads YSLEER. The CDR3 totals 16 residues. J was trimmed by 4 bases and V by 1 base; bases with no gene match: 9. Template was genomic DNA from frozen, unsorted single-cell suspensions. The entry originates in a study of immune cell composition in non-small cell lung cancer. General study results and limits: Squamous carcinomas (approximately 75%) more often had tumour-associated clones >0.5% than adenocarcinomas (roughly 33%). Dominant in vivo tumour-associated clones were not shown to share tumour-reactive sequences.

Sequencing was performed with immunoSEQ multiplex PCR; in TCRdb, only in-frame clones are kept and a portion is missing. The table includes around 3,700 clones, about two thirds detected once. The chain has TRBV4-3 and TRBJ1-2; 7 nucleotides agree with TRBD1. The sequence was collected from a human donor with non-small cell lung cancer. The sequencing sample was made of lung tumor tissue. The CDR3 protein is CASSQATGKTFYGYTF. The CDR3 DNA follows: TGCGCCAGCAGCCAAGCGACAGGGAAAACCTTCTATGGCTACACCTTC.